These T cell receptor beta chains were read from a single sample in a study of vaccination effects on CD4 cells after COVID-19. Generated by immunoSEQ multiplex PCR, the TCRdb table keeps only in-frame clones and is missing some. The table lists about 24,000 clones, around 81% of them singletons. No antigen is known for these receptors. Here the sequenced sample was CD4+ T cells from PBMCs cultured with SARS-CoV-2 spike peptides, taken after COVID-19 vaccination. These receptors came from a human donor who received a COVID-19 vaccine. Some clones in this sample may be carry-over from other donors' samples. Both conserved end residues are part of each CDR3. D genes are given only for firm matches. The size field is filled for only some rows; it gives once, few, many or a size class.

D	length	size	J	V	CDR3	DNA
-	14	-	TRBJ2-7	TRBV27	CASSFRWQSYEQYF	TGTGCCAGCAGTTTCCGCTGGCAGTCCTACGAGCAGTACTTC
-	13	few	TRBJ1-1	TRBV28	CASSRTVNTEAFF	TGTGCCAGCAGTCGGACAGTGAACACTGAAGCTTTCTTT
-	19	-	TRBJ2-6	TRBV7-3	CASSPRVGAGHSGANVLTF	TGTGCCAGCAGCCCCCGAGTGGGGGCCGGCCACTCTGGGGCCAACGTCCTGACTTTC
-	16	-	TRBJ1-5	TRBV2	CASSKGIPPGNQPQHF	TGTGCCAGCAGTAAGGGAATCCCCCCAGGCAATCAGCCCCAGCATTTT
-	14	-	TRBJ2-3	TRBV5-1	CASSTDGSTDTQYF	TGCGCCAGCAGCACGGACGGAAGCACAGATACGCAGTATTTT
-	15	-	TRBJ2-3	TRBV9	CASSVASEGTDTQYF	TGTGCCAGCAGCGTAGCCTCGGAAGGCACAGATACGCAGTATTTT
-	14	-	TRBJ2-3	TRBV7-9	CASSLGGTADTQYF	TGTGCCAGCAGCTTGGGGGGGACAGCAGATACGCAGTATTTT
TRBD1	15	-	TRBJ1-6	TRBV30	CAWRHGQGANSPLHF	TGTGCCTGGAGGCACGGACAGGGGGCCAATTCACCCCTCCACTTT
TRBD1	14	-	TRBJ2-2	TRBV24-1	CATQGQMNTGELFF	TGTGCCACTCAGGGACAGATGAACACCGGGGAGCTGTTTTTT
-	17	-	TRBJ2-1	TRBV4-1	CASSHPPDRMGNNEQFF	TGCGCCAGCAGCCACCCACCCGACAGGATGGGAAACAATGAGCAGTTCTTC
-	14	-	TRBJ1-4	TRBV7-9	CASSFRETNEKLFF	TGTGCCAGCAGCTTCAGAGAAACTAATGAAAAACTGTTTTTT
TRBD1	15	-	TRBJ1-3	TRBV2	CASSGTGSSGNTIYF	TGTGCCAGCAGTGGGACAGGTAGTTCTGGAAACACCATATATTTT
-	12	-	TRBJ1-5	TRBV2	CASSDGGQPQHF	TGTGCCAGCAGTGATGGCGGTCAGCCCCAGCATTTT
-	13	-	TRBJ2-1	TRBV14	CASSQRSSNEQFF	TGTGCCAGCAGCCAGAGATCCTCTAATGAGCAGTTCTTC
TRBD1	15	-	TRBJ1-4	TRBV25-1	CASSDPGTGDEKLFF	TGTGCCAGCAGTGACCCGGGGACAGGGGACGAAAAACTGTTTTTT
-	14	-	TRBJ2-7	TRBV18	CASSPGQSGWEQYF	TGTGCCAGCTCACCAGGACAGTCGGGCTGGGAGCAGTACTTC
-	15	-	TRBJ2-1	TRBV11-2	CASSLVVGWGNEQFF	TGTGCCAGCAGCTTAGTGGTAGGGTGGGGGAATGAGCAGTTCTTC
TRBD1	15	-	TRBJ1-1	TRBV7-2	CASRTGSGLSTEAFF	TGTGCCAGCAGGACAGGGTCGGGTTTGAGCACTGAAGCTTTCTTT
TRBD1	11	-	TRBJ1-1	TRBV24-1	CATRDRGEAFF	TGTGCCACCAGGGACAGGGGTGAAGCTTTCTTT
-	16	-	TRBJ2-2	TRBV28	CAIPSSPGASTGELFF	TGTGCCATCCCCTCCTCTCCGGGGGCTTCAACCGGGGAGCTGTTTTTT
-	15	-	TRBJ2-1	TRBV14	CASSQDLGANNEQFF	TGTGCCAGCAGCCAAGATTTGGGGGCGAACAATGAGCAGTTCTTC
TRBD2	20	-	TRBJ2-3	TRBV5-1	CASSQRIAGGLAASTDTQYF	TGCGCCAGCAGCCAGCGTATAGCGGGGGGGCTAGCTGCTAGCACAGATACGCAGTATTTT
-	15	-	TRBJ2-5	TRBV30	CAWSVSPGAVETQYF	TGTGCCTGGAGTGTATCTCCGGGGGCGGTCGAGACCCAGTACTTC
-	14	-	TRBJ1-6	TRBV4-1	CASSLPGQQSPLHF	TGCGCCAGCAGCCTCCCGGGACAACAGTCACCCCTCCACTTT
-	15	-	TRBJ2-3	TRBV18	CASSHGGEGADTQYF	TGTGCCAGCTCACACGGGGGCGAGGGGGCAGATACGCAGTATTTT